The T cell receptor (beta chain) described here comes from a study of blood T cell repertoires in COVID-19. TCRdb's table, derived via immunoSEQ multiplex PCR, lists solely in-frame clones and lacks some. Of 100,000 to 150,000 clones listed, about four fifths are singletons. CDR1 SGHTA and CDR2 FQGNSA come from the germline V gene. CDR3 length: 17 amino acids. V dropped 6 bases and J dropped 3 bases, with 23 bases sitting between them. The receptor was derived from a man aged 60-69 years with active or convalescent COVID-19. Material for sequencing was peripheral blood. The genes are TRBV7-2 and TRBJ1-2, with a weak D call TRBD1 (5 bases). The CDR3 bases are TGTGCCAGCAGACCTCAAGCTACAGGTATTGGGCACTATGGCTACACCTTC. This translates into CASRPQATGIGHYGYTF.